These T cell receptor beta chains were read from a single sample in a study of blood T cell repertoires in COVID-19. Using immunoSEQ multiplex PCR, the repertoire was profiled, and TCRdb retains in-frame clones only, with some absent. The table includes roughly 53,000 clones, approximately 90% detected once. Sequences were obtained from peripheral blood. Source of these receptors: a middle-aged woman with active COVID-19. The CDR3 runs from the conserved cysteine through the conserved F or W. The D gene is left open where the match is weak. A row's size may be missing; if present it is once, few, many or a size class.

j_call clone_size d_call v_call cdr3_aa cdr3_nt
TRBJ2-7 NA NA TRBV11-3 CASSMTGYEQYF TGTGCCAGCAGCATGACAGGCTACGAGCAGTACTTC
TRBJ1-1 NA NA TRBV11-3 CASSSTITRTEAFF TGTGCCAGCAGCTCTACGATTACCAGGACTGAAGCTTTCTTT
TRBJ2-7 NA NA TRBV5-1 CANPLLASVASYEQYF TGCGCCAACCCTCTCCTGGCTAGCGTTGCCTCCTACGAGCAGTACTTC
TRBJ2-7 NA NA TRBV11-3 CASSLDQYEQYF TGTGCCAGCAGCTTAGACCAGTACGAGCAGTACTTC
TRBJ2-3 NA TRBD1 TRBV3-1/TRBV3-2 CASSPQPGTGVDTQYF TGTGCCAGCAGCCCTCAGCCCGGGACAGGGGTGGATACGCAGTATTTT
TRBJ1-2 NA NA TRBV5-1 CASSLVGGNYGYTF TGCGCCAGCAGCTTGGTGGGGGGGAACTATGGCTACACCTTC
TRBJ2-3 NA NA TRBV19 CASSIRDSQDTQYF TGTGCCAGTAGTATTCGGGACTCCCAAGATACGCAGTATTTT
TRBJ2-3 NA TRBD2 TRBV5-6 CASSLGSGGFTDTQYF TGTGCCAGCAGCTTGGGTAGCGGGGGTTTCACAGATACGCAGTATTTT
TRBJ2-5 NA TRBD1 TRBV6-5 CASSNLQGARETQYF TGTGCCAGCAGTAACCTACAGGGGGCGAGGGAGACCCAGTACTTC
TRBJ1-5 NA NA TRBV4-3 CASSPRGEGNQPQHF TGCGCCAGCAGCCCCAGGGGAGAGGGCAATCAGCCCCAGCATTTT
TRBJ2-7 NA TRBD1 TRBV29-1 CSVRDRGPYEQYF TGCAGCGTTAGGGACAGGGGTCCTTACGAGCAGTACTTC
TRBJ1-2 NA TRBD1 TRBV6-5 CASRWGQTYGYTF TGTGCCAGCAGATGGGGACAGACATATGGCTACACCTTC
TRBJ1-1 NA NA TRBV7-2 CASSLNGGNTEAFF TGTGCCAGCAGCTTAAATGGCGGTAACACTGAAGCTTTCTTT
TRBJ1-1 NA TRBD1 TRBV11-3 CASSSRTGETEAFF TGTGCCAGCAGTTCCAGGACAGGGGAAACTGAAGCTTTCTTT
TRBJ2-2 NA NA TRBV3-1/TRBV3-2 CASSPLRGELFF TGTGCCAGCAGCCCTCTACGAGGGGAGCTGTTTTTT
TRBJ1-5 NA TRBD1 TRBV9 CASSEGTDNQPQHF TGTGCCAGCAGCGAGGGGACAGACAATCAGCCCCAGCATTTT
TRBJ1-1 NA NA TRBV11-3 CASSLEAADENTEAFF TGTGCCAGCAGCTTAGAGGCTGCGGATGAGAACACTGAAGCTTTCTTT
TRBJ2-3 NA NA TRBV7-2 CASSRTKTDTQYF TGTGCCAGCAGCCGGACAAAAACAGATACGCAGTATTTT
TRBJ2-3 once NA TRBV5-1 CASSSTQGPTDTQYF TGCGCCAGCAGCAGTACGCAGGGGCCCACAGATACGCAGTATTTT
TRBJ1-2 NA NA TRBV27 CASRRFSRGGYTF TGTGCCAGCAGACGTTTTTCAAGGGGTGGCTACACCTTC
TRBJ2-1 NA TRBD2 TRBV4-1 CASSRRPVTSGLFPPDNEQFF TGCGCCAGCAGCCGGAGACCGGTGACTAGCGGGCTTTTCCCACCGGACAATGAGCAGTTCTTC
TRBJ2-7 NA TRBD1 TRBV7-8 CASSLGSGTGTFYEQYF TGTGCCAGCAGCTTAGGTTCCGGGACAGGGACATTTTACGAGCAGTACTTC
TRBJ1-1 NA TRBD1 TRBV10-3 CAISEAGTGREAFF TGTGCCATCAGCGAAGCCGGGACAGGGCGCGAAGCTTTCTTT